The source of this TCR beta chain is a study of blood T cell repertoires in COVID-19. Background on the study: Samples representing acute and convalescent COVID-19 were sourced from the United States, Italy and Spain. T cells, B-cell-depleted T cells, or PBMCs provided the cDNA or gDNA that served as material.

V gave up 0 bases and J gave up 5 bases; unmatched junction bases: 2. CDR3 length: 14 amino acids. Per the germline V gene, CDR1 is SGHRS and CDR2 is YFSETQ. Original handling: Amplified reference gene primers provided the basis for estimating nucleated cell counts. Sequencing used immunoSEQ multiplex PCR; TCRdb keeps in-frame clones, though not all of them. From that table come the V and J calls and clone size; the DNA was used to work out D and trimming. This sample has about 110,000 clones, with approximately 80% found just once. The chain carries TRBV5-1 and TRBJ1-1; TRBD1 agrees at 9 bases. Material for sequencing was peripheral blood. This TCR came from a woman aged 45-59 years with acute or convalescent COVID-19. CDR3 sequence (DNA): TGCGCCAGCAGCTTGGAGGACAGGGGAACTGAAGCTTTCTTT. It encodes CASSLEDRGTEAFF. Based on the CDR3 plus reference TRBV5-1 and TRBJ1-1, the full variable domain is KAGVTQTPRYLIKTRGQQVTLSCSPISGHRSVSWYQQTPGQGLQFLFEYFSETQRNKGNFPGRFSGRQFSNSRSEMNVSTLELGDSALYLCASSLEDRGTEAFFGQGTRLTVV.